The entry below describes one T cell receptor (beta chain). The specificity of this receptor is unknown. Per-base qualities were not stored, and no clone one base away is much larger. TCRbeta CDR3 regions were amplified from genomic DNA using the immunoSEQ Assay, a bias-controlled multiplex PCR. In the paper's pipeline: Nucleated cell counts per sample were estimated from amplification of reference gene primers within the assay. Sequence reads were collapsed and filtered to measure the absolute abundance of every unique TCRbeta CDR3 rearrangement. Productive Simpson clonality was computed per sample as the square root of Simpson's diversity index over productive rearrangements. In TCRdb, the immuneACCESS table is reduced to in-frame sequences with V and J assigned. These tables do not hold every clone; where another copy was compared, an unresolved V gene accounts for under half, and the others remain unexplained. The D gene and trimming were derived from the DNA, and the V and J assignments and clone size from that table. The sample profile shows 200,000 to 250,000 clones; around four fifths of them were found once. About 5.6% of the sample is in the top ten clones.

These data belong to a study of blood T cell repertoires in COVID-19 (dated by TCRdb to about 2020). For the study in its entirety: Samples from collaborators originated in the United States, Italy and Spain and spanned both the acute and convalescent phases of COVID-19. A freely available public database, intended as a resource for researchers studying the immune response to SARS-CoV-2, is where the repertoires were released. Nearly every sample came with metadata listing a de-identified subject ID, COVID-19 status, age in years and sex. Where available, HLA class I and class II types were obtained from metadata supplied by the sample provider rather than from assay-based typing. The samples were drawn from two sources: the first 160 participants of the ongoing ImmuneRACE study, and some 1,300 subjects contributed by 6 global collaborators. The prospective study material was composed of cDNA or gDNA derived from T cells, B-cell-depleted T cells, or PBMCs. Subjects who had been exposed to COVID-19, were actively infected with it, or had recovered from it provided the deeply sampled blood TCRbeta repertoires that made up the dataset. On the study overall, not on this receptor specifically: Clinical and demographic metadata were provided uncurated, with the amount varying by source and participant.

In Seattle, one collaborating source enrolled patients while the infection was active and tracked those patients longitudinally over the course of disease. Whole blood was collected in K2EDTA tubes by collaborating institutions according to the institutions' own protocols. For TCRbeta analysis, collaborators shipped samples in one of three forms: frozen whole blood, isolated PBMCs, or DNA extracted from either of those sample types. This clonotype originated in a woman in her seventies with COVID-19, enrolled during active disease. The specimen sequenced was peripheral blood.

CDR3 reads: CASNLQGPGTEAFF. The DNA sequence reads TGTGCCAGCAATTTACAGGGCCCTGGAACTGAAGCTTTCTTT. The sequence joins TRBV2 to TRBJ1-1; a weak D assignment points to TRBD1 (6 bases agree). V is clipped by 7 bases and J by 5 bases, and the sequence between their germline boundaries is 17 bases long. Counted from cysteine to phenylalanine, this CDR3 has 14 amino acids. The only DNA kept is the CDR3, 42 bases in frame from the first base. CDR1 SNHLY and CDR2 FYNNEI are derived from the germline V gene.